The 3 T cell receptor beta chains below all came from one sample that was sequenced in a study of blood T cell repertoires in COVID-19. TCRdb keeps only in-frame clones here, not all; method: immunoSEQ multiplex PCR. The repertoire has approximately 400,000 clones, 88% of them found once; the top ten carry 0.9% to 1.5%. Sequencing was done on a sample of PBMCs or T cells enriched from blood (not recorded which). These receptors were taken from a woman in her late teens or twenties who had recovered from COVID-19.

The chain uses TRBV2 and TRBJ1-2; TRBD1 is a possible D gene (5 bases). Trimming removed 8 bases from V and 2 bases from J, with 9 bases in between. CDR3 length: 12 amino acids. Germline CDR1 and CDR2: SNHLY and FYNNEI. CDR3 sequence (DNA): TGTGCCAGCGTTAAGGGGAACTATGGCTACACCTTC. Encoded protein: CASVKGNYGYTF. The full variable domain, its missing parts supplied by reference TRBV2 and TRBJ1-2, is EPEVTQTPSHQVTQMGQEVILRCVPISNHLYFYWYRQILGQKVEFLVSFYNNEISEKSEIFDDQFSVERPDGSNFTLKIRSTKLEDSAMYFCASVKGNYGYTFGSGTRLTVV.

V usage is TRBV6-5 and J usage is TRBJ2-7, with D tentatively TRBD1 (6 bases). This CDR3 contains 14 residues. The V gene lost 2 bases and the J gene lost 4 bases, with 12 bases spanning the gap. The germline V gene has CDR1 MNHEY and CDR2 SVGAGI. The CDR3 DNA sequence: TGTGCCAGCAGTTACAGGGACATTTCGTACGAGCAGTACTTC. It encodes CASSYRDISYEQYF.

This sequence joins TRBV5-6 and TRBJ1-5, with 9 bases that match TRBD1. Germline values: CDR1 SGHDT, CDR2 YYEEEE. This CDR3 has 15 amino acids. Trimming cost V 5 bases and J 3 bases; bases outside gene matches: 6. The CDR3 DNA is TGTGCCAGCAGTTACGGGACAGGGAACAATCAGCCCCAGCATTTT. It yields the protein CASSYGTGNNQPQHF.